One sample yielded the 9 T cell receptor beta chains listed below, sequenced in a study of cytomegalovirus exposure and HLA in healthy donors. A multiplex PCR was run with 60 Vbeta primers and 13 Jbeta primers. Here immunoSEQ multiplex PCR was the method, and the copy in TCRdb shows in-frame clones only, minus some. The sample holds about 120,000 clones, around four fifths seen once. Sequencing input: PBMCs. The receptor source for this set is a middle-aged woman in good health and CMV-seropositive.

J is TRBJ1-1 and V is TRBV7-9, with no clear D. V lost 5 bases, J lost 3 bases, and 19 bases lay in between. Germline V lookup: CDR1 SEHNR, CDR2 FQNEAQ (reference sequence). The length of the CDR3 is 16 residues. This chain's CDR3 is CASSPPATVHYTEAFF. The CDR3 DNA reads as TGTGCCAGCAGCCCCCCCGCTACAGTTCACTACACTGAAGCTTTCTTT.

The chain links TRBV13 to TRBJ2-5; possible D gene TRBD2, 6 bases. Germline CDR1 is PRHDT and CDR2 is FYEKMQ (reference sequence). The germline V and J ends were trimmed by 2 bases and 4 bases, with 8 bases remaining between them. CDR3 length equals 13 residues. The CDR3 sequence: CASSLQGGETQYF. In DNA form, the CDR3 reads TGTGCCAGCAGCTTACAGGGAGGAGAGACCCAGTACTTC.

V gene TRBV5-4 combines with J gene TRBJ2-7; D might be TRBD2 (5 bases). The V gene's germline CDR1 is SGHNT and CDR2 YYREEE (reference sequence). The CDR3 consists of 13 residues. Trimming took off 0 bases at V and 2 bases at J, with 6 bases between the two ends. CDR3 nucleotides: TGTGCCAGCAGCTTGGGAGGGACCTACGAGCAGTACTTC. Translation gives CASSLGGTYEQYF.

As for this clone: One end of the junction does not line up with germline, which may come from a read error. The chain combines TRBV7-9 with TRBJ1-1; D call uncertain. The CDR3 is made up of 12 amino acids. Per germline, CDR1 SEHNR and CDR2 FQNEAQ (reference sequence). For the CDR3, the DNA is TGTTCCAGCAGCTTAGCGAGCACTGAAGCTTTCTTT. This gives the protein CSSSLASTEAFF.

The CDR3 protein is CASTIQQGPQHF. The CDR3 nucleotides read TGTGCCAGCACTATACAACAGGGGCCCCAGCATTTT. The chain joins TRBV2 to TRBJ1-5; possible D gene TRBD1, 6 bases. Germline V gene sequence: CDR1 SNHLY, CDR2 FYNNEI. Trimming took off 7 bases at V and 9 bases at J, with 13 bases between the two ends. This CDR3 contains 12 residues.

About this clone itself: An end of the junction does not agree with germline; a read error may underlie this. The DNA of the CDR3 is TGTGCTAGCAGCTTAGCGGAGCAAGAGAGGGAGACCCAGTACTTC. The encoded protein is CASSLAEQERETQYF. This chain joins TRBV7-7 and TRBJ2-5; D may be TRBD2 (6 bases). Germline-derived CDR1 and CDR2 are SSHAT and FNYEAQ (reference sequence). CDR3 length equals 15 residues. Drawing the rest from reference TRBV7-7 and TRBJ2-5, the complete variable domain is GAGVSQSPRYKVTKRGQDVTLRCDPISSHATLYWYQQALGQGPEFLTYFNYEAQPDKSGLPSDRFSAERPEGSISTLTIQRTEQRDSAMYRCASSLAEQERETQYFGPGTRLLVL.

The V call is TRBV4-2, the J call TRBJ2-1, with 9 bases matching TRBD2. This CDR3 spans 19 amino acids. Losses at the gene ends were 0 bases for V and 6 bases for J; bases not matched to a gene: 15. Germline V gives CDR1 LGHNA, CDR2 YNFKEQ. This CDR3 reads CASSQELAGLASAVNEQFF. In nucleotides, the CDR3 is TGTGCCAGCAGCCAAGAACTTGCCGGACTAGCGAGTGCTGTCAATGAGCAGTTCTTC.

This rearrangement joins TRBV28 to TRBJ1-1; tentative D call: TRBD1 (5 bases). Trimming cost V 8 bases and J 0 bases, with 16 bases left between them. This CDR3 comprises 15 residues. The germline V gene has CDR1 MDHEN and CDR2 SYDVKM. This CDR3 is CASSDSFSMNTEAFF. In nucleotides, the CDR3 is TGTGCCAGCTCCGACAGTTTTTCCATGAACACTGAAGCTTTCTTT.

The CDR3 nucleotides are TGCGCCAGCAGCACTGGGGCTAGTTACACTGAAGCTTTCTTT. It yields the protein CASSTGASYTEAFF. The chain is built from TRBV5-1 and TRBJ1-1, with a tentative D call TRBD1 (5 bases). CDR3 size: 14 residues. With 4 bases removed from V and 3 bases from J, the gap between germline ends came to 13 bases. The germline CDR1 and CDR2 sequences are SGHRS and YFSETQ.